The entry that follows covers one T cell receptor beta chain sequence. Its antigen is still unknown. This sample was taken from a study of cytomegalovirus exposure and HLA in healthy donors. Study-wide findings and caveats: For most subjects, TCR beta sequences were reported to predict HLA-A and HLA-B alleles with accuracy.

Researchers ran the PCR with 60 Vbeta and 13 Jbeta primers. TCRdb keeps only in-frame clones here, not all; method: immunoSEQ multiplex PCR. The sample shows 95,000 to 150,000 clones, less than 75% of them seen only once. V lost 0 bases, J lost 4 bases, and 0 bases stayed unmatched. The germline gives CDR1 MDHEN, CDR2 SYDVKM. This CDR3 comprises 16 residues. Sequenced input: PBMCs. The TCR was taken from a woman in her 40s in good health and CMV-seronegative. V is TRBV28 and J is TRBJ2-2; 12 nucleotides line up with TRBD2. For the CDR3, the DNA is TGTGCCAGCAGTTTATGGACTAGCGGGAGCACCGGGGAGCTGTTTTTT. Its translation: CASSLWTSGSTGELFF.